This T cell receptor beta chain was profiled in a study of cytomegalovirus exposure and HLA in healthy donors. The PCR used 60 Vbeta and 13 Jbeta primers. TCRdb keeps only in-frame clones here, not all; method: immunoSEQ multiplex PCR. This repertoire includes under 200,000 clones. V lost 3 bases, J lost 8 bases, and 12 bases lay in between. The CDR3 length is 14 residues. Per germline, CDR1 SGHRS and CDR2 YFSETQ. This receptor was taken from a man between 25 and 39 years old in good health and CMV-seronegative. The rearrangement joins TRBV5-1 to TRBJ1-6, with a tentative D call TRBD1 (5 bases). Sequenced input: PBMCs. CDR3 sequence reads: CASSSAGGDSPLHF. The CDR3 coding sequence is TGCGCCAGCAGCTCAGCCGGAGGGGATTCACCCCTCCACTTT.